This TCR beta chain stems from a study of cytomegalovirus exposure and HLA in healthy donors. The PCR employed 60 Vbeta primers together with 13 Jbeta primers. Assay used: immunoSEQ multiplex PCR; TCRdb lists only in-frame clones, some missing. The sample carries 210,000 or so clones, more than 75% recorded once. The germline V and J ends were trimmed by 0 bases and 2 bases, with 18 bases remaining between them. Germline-derived CDR1 and CDR2 are SGHTS and YDEGEE. This CDR3 spans 18 amino acids. The genes are TRBV5-8 and TRBJ1-5, with a tentative D call TRBD1 (6 bases). The receptor was derived from a man aged 25 to 40 in good health and CMV-seronegative. The sample was PBMCs. CDR3 DNA: TGTGCCAGCAGCTTGGTGATAAAGGGGGTTGTGGGCAATCAGCCCCAGCATTTT. Translating gives CASSLVIKGVVGNQPQHF. The full variable domain, rest sourced from reference TRBV5-8 and TRBJ1-5, is EAGVTQSPTHLIKTRGQQATLRCSPISGHTSVYWYQQALGLGLQFLLWYDEGEERNRGNFPPRFSGRQFPNYSSELNVNALELEDSALYLCASSLVIKGVVGNQPQHFGDGTRLSIL.